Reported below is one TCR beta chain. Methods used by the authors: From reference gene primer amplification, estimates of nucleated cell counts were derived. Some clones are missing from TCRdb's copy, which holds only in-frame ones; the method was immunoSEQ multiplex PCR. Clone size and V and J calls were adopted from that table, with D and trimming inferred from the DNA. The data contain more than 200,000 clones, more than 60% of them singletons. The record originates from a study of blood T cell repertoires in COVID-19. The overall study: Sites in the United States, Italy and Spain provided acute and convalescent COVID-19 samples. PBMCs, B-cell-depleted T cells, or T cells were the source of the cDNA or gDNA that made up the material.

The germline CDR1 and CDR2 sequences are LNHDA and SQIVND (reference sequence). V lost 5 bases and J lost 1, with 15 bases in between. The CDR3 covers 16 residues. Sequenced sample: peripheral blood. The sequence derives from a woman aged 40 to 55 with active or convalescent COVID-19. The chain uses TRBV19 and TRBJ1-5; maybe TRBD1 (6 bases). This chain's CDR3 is CASSFRRDTSNQPQHF. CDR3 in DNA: TGTGCCAGTAGTTTTCGACGGGACACCAGCAATCAGCCCCAGCATTTT.